The subject of this entry is one TCR beta chain. Its antigen is not known. It was CD45RO-negative cells, positively selected for CCR7, that made up naive CD8 cells, with terminally differentiated effector memory CD45RA+ cells excluded. These data originate in a study of shared clonotypes between healthy human individuals. Study-wide background: Plates per donor: three CD4 naive, three CD4 memory, two CD8 naive, one CD8 memory. Study-wide points: Clonotype sharing across several donors was observed for roughly 5% of naive CD4 clonotypes. Genetic and exposure-history diversity was limited by the small donor number.

Produced via immunoSEQ multiplex PCR; TCRdb's table is partial and in-frame only. This table has 550,000 to 750,000 clones, roughly 96% appearing once. The V and J ends lost 5 bases and 3 bases respectively, with 8 bases between them. The germline V gene encodes CDR1 PRHDT and CDR2 FYEKMQ (reference sequence). There are 13 residues in the CDR3. The V gene is TRBV13, the J gene TRBJ2-1; maybe TRBD2 (5 bases). The sequencing sample was made of naive CD8+ T cells sorted from blood. The receptor was isolated from a woman between 25 and 40 years old in good health. CDR3 amino acids: CASSRSGYNEQFF. The CDR3 DNA follows: TGTGCCAGCAGCCGGAGCGGCTACAATGAGCAGTTCTTC.